This TCR beta chain stems from a study of blood T cell repertoires in COVID-19. Germline V CDR1 and CDR2: ENHRY, SYGVKD. Trimming took 7 bases from V and 5 from J; bases not matched to a gene: 12. CDR3 length: 16 amino acids. In its sample, this clone was seen once. Using immunoSEQ multiplex PCR, the repertoire was profiled, and TCRdb retains in-frame clones only, with some absent. Seen here are approximately 260,000 clones, 86% observed once, and the top ten hold 3.5% to 4%. The J gene is TRBJ2-3, the V gene TRBV10-3; 10 bases fit TRBD2. The sample was peripheral blood. The receptor comes from a man between 18 and 29 years old with active or convalescent COVID-19. The CDR3, as DNA: TGTGCCATCACCGTGTCCCTAGCGGGGGAGGGAGATACGCAGTATTTT. This codes for CAITVSLAGEGDTQYF.